A selection of T cell receptor beta chains follows, all from one sample in a study of monozygotic twins with inflammatory bowel disease. One entry per CDR3 protein, without DNA, is what TCRdb gives after re-calling the 5' RACE reads. The table lists about 380,000 distinct CDR3 sequences, with approximately 2.4% in the top ten. Sequencing was performed on blood. Receptors originate from a human donor with ulcerative colitis or Crohn's disease, or a healthy co-twin of an affected twin (not recorded which). The CDR3 runs from the conserved cysteine through the conserved F or W.

J gene | V gene | CDR3 protein
TRBJ2-3 | TRBV4-2 | CASSQVSGADTQYF
TRBJ2-1 | TRBV7-2 | CASRPETGGPYNEQFF
TRBJ1-6 | TRBV28 | CASSTMGRNSPLHF
TRBJ2-1 | TRBV11-2 | CASSPTLGAYNEQFF
TRBJ2-3 | TRBV10-3 | CAISESPSRPDTQYF
TRBJ2-2 | TRBV11-1 | CASSLTPGTFAGELFF
TRBJ2-2 | TRBV6-1 | CASRESDTNTGELFF
TRBJ1-1 | TRBV6-5 | CASSYSGQGLLRGNTEAFF
TRBJ2-5 | TRBV15 | CATSRDSTQETQYF
TRBJ1-2 | TRBV6-2/TRBV6-3 | CASKPDFYGYTF
TRBJ2-7 | TRBV6-2/TRBV6-3 | CASRPHSGRRYEQYF
TRBJ1-5 | TRBV20-1 | CSATLGGGEQPQHF
TRBJ2-5 | TRBV4-1 | CASSQDPPGAEQETQYF
TRBJ2-7 | TRBV29-1 | CSVRNAGTGMNEQYF
TRBJ2-1 | TRBV15 | CATSRDTDSGRGF